The subject of this entry is one TCR beta chain. What this receptor recognizes is not known. The junction departs from germline at one end; a sequencing error may be responsible. These data originate in a study of HIV-infected patients and healthy controls (dated by TCRdb to the mid-2010s). The CDR3, from cysteine to phenylalanine, totals 16 residues. Only the CDR3 DNA stays, 48 bases, in frame from base 1. Reading the germline V gene gives CDR1 MNHEY and CDR2 SVGEGT. Library prep was done by 5' RACE. The sequencing machine was an Illumina MiSeq. Using fastp trimming at Q25 and MiXCR clonotype assembly, TCRdb reanalyzed the public sequencing data and kept in-frame beta chains. Duplicate CDR3 protein sequences are folded into a single record with the most common DNA and genes. A total of around 67,000 distinct CDR3 sequences appear in this sample, about 16% of them only once. Approximately 5.4% of the sample rests with the top ten.

The sequence was collected from a human donor in good health. The specimen sequenced was CD4+ T cells from blood. In this chain, TRBV6-2 or TRBV6-3 is recombined with TRBJ1-5; 5 matching bases give a weak D call of TRBD1. CDR3 protein: CAGSYGAARGNQPQHF. DNA sequence: TGTGCCGGCAGTTACGGGGCCGCGCGGGGCAATCAGCCCCAGCATTTT.